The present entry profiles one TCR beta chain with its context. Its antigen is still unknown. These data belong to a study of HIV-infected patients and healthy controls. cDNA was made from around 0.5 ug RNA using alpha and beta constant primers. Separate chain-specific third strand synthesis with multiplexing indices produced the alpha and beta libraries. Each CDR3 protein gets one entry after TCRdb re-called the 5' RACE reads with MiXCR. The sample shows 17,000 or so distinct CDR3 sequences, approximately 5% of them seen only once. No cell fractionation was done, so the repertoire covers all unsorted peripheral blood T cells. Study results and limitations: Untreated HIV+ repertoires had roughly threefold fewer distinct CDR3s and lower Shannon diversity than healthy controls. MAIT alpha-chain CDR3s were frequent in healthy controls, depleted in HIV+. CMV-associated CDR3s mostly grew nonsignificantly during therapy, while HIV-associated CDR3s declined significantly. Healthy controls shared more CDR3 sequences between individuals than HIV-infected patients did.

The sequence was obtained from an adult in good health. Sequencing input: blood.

CDR3 in amino acids: CASSPQVSGTGGVFGTDTQYF. In nucleotides, the CDR3 is TGCGCCAGCAGCCCACAGGTTTCCGGGACAGGGGGTGTTTTTGGCACAGATACGCAGTATTTT. V usage is TRBV4-3 and J usage is TRBJ2-3; 11 bases match TRBD1. The CDR3 is made up of 21 amino acids. Trimming removed 4 bases from V and 1 base from J; junction bases left unmatched: 19. Looked up from germline, CDR1 is LGHNA and CDR2 is YSLEER.